This paragraph covers one T cell receptor beta chain sequence. Arm-PCR of CDR3 regions and iRepertoire HTBI primers were the basis on which TCR beta libraries were built. TCRdb re-derived calls from the multiplex PCR reads in MiXCR, one entry per CDR3 protein. Among hundreds of thousands of distinct CDR3 sequences listed, about 16% were seen once. Time point given: newly diagnosed GD, antithyroid drugs for less than 3 months. Scientists built the TCR library using RNA that was extracted from PBMCs. This sample was taken from a study of regulatory T cells in long-lasting Graves disease. Germline V CDR1 and CDR2: MGHRA, YSYEKL. CDR3 length: 18 residues. With 0 bases removed from V and 5 bases from J, the gap between germline ends came to 22 bases. The same sample was also used in a study of T cells in Graves' hyperthyroidism and ophthalmopathy.

Sequencing used peripheral blood mononuclear cells (PBMCs), obtained at new diagnosis, from a patient treated with antithyroid drugs. The sequence derives from a woman aged 35-65 years with Graves disease. This rearrangement joins TRBV4-1 to TRBJ1-1, with a weak D call TRBD1 (6 bases). DNA of the CDR3: TGCGCCAGCAGCCAAGAGGGCAGGGCGGCGCGGGGGCGGACTGAAGCTTTCTTT. Protein product: CASSQEGRAARGRTEAFF.